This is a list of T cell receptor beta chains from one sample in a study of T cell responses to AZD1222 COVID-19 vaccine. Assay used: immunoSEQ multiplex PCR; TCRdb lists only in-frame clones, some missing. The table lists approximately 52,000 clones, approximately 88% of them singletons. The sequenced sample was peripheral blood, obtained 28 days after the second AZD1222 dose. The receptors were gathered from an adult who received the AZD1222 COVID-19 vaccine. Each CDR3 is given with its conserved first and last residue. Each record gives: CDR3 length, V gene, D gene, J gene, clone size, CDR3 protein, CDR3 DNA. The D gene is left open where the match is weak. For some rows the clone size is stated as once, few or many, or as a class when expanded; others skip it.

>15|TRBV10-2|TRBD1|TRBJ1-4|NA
CASSETQGAGEKLFF
TGCGCCAGCAGTGAGACACAGGGGGCCGGGGAAAAACTGTTTTTT
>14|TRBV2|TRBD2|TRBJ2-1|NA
CASSVRREVGEQFF
TGTGCCAGCAGTGTTCGGCGGGAGGTAGGTGAGCAGTTCTTC
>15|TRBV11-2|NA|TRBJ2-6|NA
CASSLSLSGANVLTF
TGTGCCAGCAGCTTAAGTCTCTCTGGGGCCAACGTCCTGACTTTC
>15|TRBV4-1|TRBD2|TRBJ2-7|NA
CASSQDPGGLYEQYF
TGCGCCAGCAGCCAAGATCCGGGAGGGCTTTACGAGCAGTACTTC
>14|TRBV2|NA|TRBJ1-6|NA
CASSAPGQFSPLHF
TGTGCCAGCAGTGCCCCCGGACAGTTTTCACCCCTCCACTTT
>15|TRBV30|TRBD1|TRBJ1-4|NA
CAWSKDRGLVEKLFF
TGTGCCTGGAGCAAGGACAGGGGCTTAGTTGAAAAACTGTTTTTT
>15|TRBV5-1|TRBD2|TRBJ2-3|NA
CASSLGGSGSDTQYF
TGCGCCAGCAGCTTGGGCGGGAGTGGGTCAGATACGCAGTATTTT
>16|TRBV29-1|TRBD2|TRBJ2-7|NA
CSVALSGLAGGYEQYF
TGCAGCGTTGCCCTAAGCGGACTAGCGGGAGGCTACGAGCAGTACTTC
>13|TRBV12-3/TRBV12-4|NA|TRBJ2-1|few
CASSLSTPNEQFF
TGTGCCAGCAGTTTAAGCACTCCCAATGAGCAGTTCTTC
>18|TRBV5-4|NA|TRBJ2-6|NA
CASSSARQADSGANVLTF
TGTGCCAGCAGCTCCGCACGACAGGCTGACTCTGGGGCCAACGTCCTGACTTTC
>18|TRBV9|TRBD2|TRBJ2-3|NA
CASSVGSGRAFGADTQYF
TGTGCCAGCAGCGTAGGTAGCGGGAGGGCCTTTGGGGCAGATACGCAGTATTTT
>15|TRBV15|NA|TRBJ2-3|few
CATSRDGRSTDTQYF
TGTGCCACCAGCAGAGATGGCCGAAGCACAGATACGCAGTATTTT
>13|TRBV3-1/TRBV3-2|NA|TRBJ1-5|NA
CASSPGRDQPQHF
TGTGCCAGCAGCCCGGGACGGGATCAGCCCCAGCATTTT
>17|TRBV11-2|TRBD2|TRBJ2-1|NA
CASSPRVAGAPGNEQFF
TGTGCCAGCAGCCCCCGAGTAGCGGGAGCGCCCGGTAATGAGCAGTTCTTC
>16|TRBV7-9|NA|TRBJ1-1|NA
CASSLGPPGQGSEAFF
TGTGCCAGCAGCTTGGGACCACCGGGACAAGGGTCTGAAGCTTTCTTT